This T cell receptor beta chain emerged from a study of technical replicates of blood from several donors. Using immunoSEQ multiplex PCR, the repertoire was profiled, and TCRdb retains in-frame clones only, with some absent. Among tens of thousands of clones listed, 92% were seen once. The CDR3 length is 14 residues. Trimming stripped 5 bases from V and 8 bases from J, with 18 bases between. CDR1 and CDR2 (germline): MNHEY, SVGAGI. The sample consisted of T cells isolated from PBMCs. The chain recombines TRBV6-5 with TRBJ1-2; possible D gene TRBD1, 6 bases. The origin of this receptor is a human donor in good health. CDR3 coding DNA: TGTGCCAGCAGTCGCGACAGGACAAGGCAAGGCTACACCTTC. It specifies CASSRDRTRQGYTF.